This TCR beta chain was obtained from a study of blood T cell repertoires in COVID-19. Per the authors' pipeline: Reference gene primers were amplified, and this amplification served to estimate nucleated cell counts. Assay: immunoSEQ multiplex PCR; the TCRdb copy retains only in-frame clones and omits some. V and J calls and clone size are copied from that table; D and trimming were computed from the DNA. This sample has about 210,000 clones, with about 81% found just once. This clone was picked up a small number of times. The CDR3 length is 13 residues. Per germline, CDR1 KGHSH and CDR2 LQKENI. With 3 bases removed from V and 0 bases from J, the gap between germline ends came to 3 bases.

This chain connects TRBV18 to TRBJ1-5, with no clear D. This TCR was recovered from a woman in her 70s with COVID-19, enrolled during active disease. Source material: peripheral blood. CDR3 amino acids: CASSPYSNQPQHF. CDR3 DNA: TGTGCCAGCTCACCTTATAGCAATCAGCCCCAGCATTTT.